Listed here are 29 T cell receptor beta chains from one sample, sequenced in a study of read filtering for tumor transcriptome and immune sequencing (dated by TCRdb to about 2020). The data were produced on an Illumina HiSeq 4000. TCR libraries were constructed from 350 to 400 ng RNA using the Immunoverse kit, and molecular barcoded adaptors covering alpha/delta and beta/gamma chains were employed. The public reads were run again by TCRdb, first through fastp at Q25 and then through MiXCR, and only productive beta chains were kept. When rows share a CDR3 protein, they turn into one entry using the most common DNA and genes. Across this sample there are some 41,000 distinct CDR3 sequences, with roughly 12% seen only once. In total, the top ten clones hold 25% to 35% of the sample. The sequencing input was a population of CD138-negative cells sorted from bone marrow. Sample cell subset or site, as interpreted from the label and publication: bone marrow mononuclear cells depleted of CD138+ plasma/myeloma cells by negative magnetic selection. The receptors originated from a donor older than 35 with multiple myeloma.

This clonotype occurred many times. The J gene is TRBJ2-7, the V gene TRBV29-1, with D perhaps matching TRBD1 or TRBD2 (5 bases each). The CDR3 extends over 14 amino acids. Trimming took 4 bases from V and 6 from J, leaving 19 bases between them. Germline V gene lookup returns CDR1 SQVTM and CDR2 ANQGSEA. CDR3 residues: CSVVGTGTGREQYF. The CDR3 DNA sequence: TGCAGCGTTGTCGGAACCGGGACGGGGCGCGAGCAGTACTTC.

About this clonotype itself: A much larger clone lies one base from this, so it may be a read error. The chain employs TRBV3-1 and TRBJ2-5, with D uncertain. The CDR3 covers 15 residues. In germline, CDR1 is LGHDT, CDR2 YNNKEL (reference sequence). The CDR3 here is CATAKSTIPQEIQYF. In DNA, the CDR3 is TGTGCCACCGCGAAAAGCACGATACCACAAGAGATCCAGTACTTC.

This clonotype has at least ten counts. The chain links TRBV20-1 to TRBJ2-5; D may match TRBD1 or TRBD2 (5 bases each). This CDR3 is built from 12 residues. V lost 7 bases, J lost 3 bases, and 12 bases lay in between. Germline CDR1 reads DFQATT; CDR2 reads SNEGSKA (reference sequence). The CDR3 DNA is TGCAGTGTTGGGACGGTAAAAGAGACCCAGTACTTC. Translation: CSVGTVKETQYF.

This clonotype was observed many times. At one boundary the junction diverges from the germline segment, which might be a read error. The chain is built from TRBV5-1 and TRBJ2-3, with 10 bases matching TRBD2. CDR3 length: 20 residues. The germline V gene has CDR1 SGHRS and CDR2 YFSETQ. CDR3 in DNA: TGCGCCAGCAGCCAAAAAGTAGCGGGAGGAGCCGTGTATAGCACAGATATGCAGTATTTT. Its protein is CASSQKVAGGAVYSTDMQYF.

Note on this clonotype: A much larger clone differs from this one at a single base, so this may be a read error. This chain joins TRBV18 and TRBJ2-5; TRBD1 is a possible D gene (5 bases). The germline V gene has CDR1 KGHSH and CDR2 LQKENI. The CDR3 covers 14 residues. V lost 3 bases, J lost 4 bases, and 12 bases lay in between. In DNA, the CDR3 is TGTGCCAGCTCACCTTCCAGGGCCCGAGAGACCCAGTACTTC. It is translated as CASSPSRARETQYF.

This clonotype appeared many times. The rearrangement joins TRBV7-9 to TRBJ2-2; D tentatively reads TRBD1 or TRBD2 (5 bases each). V dropped 2 bases and J dropped 6 bases, with 16 bases sitting between them. CDR1 and CDR2 from the germline V gene are SEHNR and FQNEAQ (reference sequence). CDR3 size: 16 residues. The CDR3 is CASSLWPSGTPGELFF. CDR3 bases: TGTGCCAGCAGCTTATGGCCGAGTGGGACCCCCGGGGAGCTGTTTTTT.

Comments on this clonotype: A much larger clone differs from this one at a single base, so this may be a read error. This chain joins TRBV4-3 and TRBJ2-3; perhaps D is TRBD1 or TRBD2 (5 bases each). Germline V gene data show CDR1 as LGHNA and CDR2 as YSLEER. The CDR3 has 16 amino acids. DNA for the CDR3: TGCGCCAGCAGCCGAGACTGGGGGATCGGCACATATACGCAGTATTTT. Residues: CASSRDWGIGTYTQYF.

Many counts were recorded for this clonotype. The chain couples TRBV19 to TRBJ1-4; a possible D gene is TRBD1 (5 bases). The CDR3 is 13 amino acids. Germline V gives CDR1 LNHDA, CDR2 SQIVND (reference sequence). Trimming removed 7 bases at V and 7 bases at J, with 13 bases between. CDR3 region: CASTWAGTEKLFF. The CDR3 nucleotides are TGTGCCAGTACTTGGGCAGGGACTGAAAAACTGTTTTTT.

This clonotype was detected ten times or more. This sequence joins TRBV9 and TRBJ1-1; possible D gene TRBD1, 5 bases. The germline gives CDR1 SGDLS, CDR2 YYNGEE. Trimming removed 5 bases at V and 1 base at J, with 9 bases between. The length of the CDR3 is 13 residues. The CDR3 DNA is TGTGCCAGCAGTTTTCAGGGGAACACTGAAGCTTTCTTT. This sequence encodes CASSFQGNTEAFF.

This clonotype was detected many times. The chain employs TRBV19 and TRBJ2-5, with 7 bases fitting TRBD1. Germline V gives CDR1 LNHDA, CDR2 SQIVND (reference sequence). CDR3 length equals 17 residues. V trimming: 1 base; J trimming: 4 bases; junction bases outside the gene matches: 12. CDR3 nucleotides: TGTGCCAGTAGTATAGGTCGGGGTACAGGGGATAGAGAGACCCAGTACTTC. Residues: CASSIGRGTGDRETQYF.

This clonotype has a handful of counts. A much larger clone sits a single nucleotide away, making a read error possible. Since the CDR3 does not end with the conserved phenylalanine or tryptophan, this likely comes from a read error. The CDR3 DNA follows: TGCAGTGCTAGACACTCCTGGGACCTAGCGGGAGCAGATACGCAGTATCTT. It translates to CSARHSWDLAGADTQYL. The J gene is TRBJ2-3, the V gene TRBV20-1; 10 bases are a match to TRBD2. Per germline, CDR1 DFQATT and CDR2 SNEGSKA (reference sequence). The CDR3 is 17 amino acids. V lost 2 bases to trimming and J lost 4 bases; unmatched junction nucleotides: 12.

Ten or more counts support this clonotype. The chain couples TRBV7-8 to TRBJ2-7, with 8 bases lining up with TRBD2. J was trimmed by 6 bases and V by 0 bases; bases with no gene match: 7. The V gene's germline CDR1 is SGHVS and CDR2 FQNEAQ. The CDR3 sequence is 15 residues long. CDR3 in amino acids: CASSLASGIFREQYF. The CDR3 nucleotides are TGTGCCAGCAGCTTAGCTAGCGGGATTTTTCGCGAGCAGTACTTC. Based on the CDR3 plus reference TRBV7-8 and TRBJ2-7, the full variable domain is GAGVSQSPRYKVAKRGQDVALRCDPISGHVSLFWYQQALGQGPEFLTYFQNEAQLDKSGLPSDRFFAERPEGSVSTLKIQRTQQEDSAVYLCASSLASGIFREQYFGPGTRLTVT.

On this clonotype: A read error is likely here: a far larger clone is one base away. Here the CDR3 reads CASSLGSDKQFF. The DNA of the CDR3 is TGTGCCAGCAGCTTAGGGTCTGATAAGCAGTTCTTC. The rearrangement joins TRBV7-3 to TRBJ2-1; no definite D call. The germline gives CDR1 SGHTA, CDR2 FQGTGA. V lost 2 bases and J lost 11, with 10 bases in between. This CDR3 comprises 12 residues. Full variable domain (missing parts from reference TRBV7-3 and TRBJ2-1): GAGVSQTPSNKVTEKGKYVELRCDPISGHTALYWYRQSLGQGPEFLIYFQGTGAADDSGLPNDRFFAVRPEGSVSTLKIQRTERGDSAVYLCASSLGSDKQFFGPGTRLTVL.

This clonotype was picked up many times. V is TRBV11-2 and J is TRBJ2-3; D is unclear. The germline CDR1 and CDR2 sequences are SGHAT and FQNNGV. Trimming shortened V by 3 bases and J by 6 bases, and 10 bases separated the two germline ends. The CDR3 totals 13 residues. CDR3 DNA: TGTGCCAGCAGCTTCGTTCTCGGGGATACGCAGTATTTT. Protein: CASSFVLGDTQYF.

At least ten counts were recorded for this clonotype. The chain uses TRBV12-3 or TRBV12-4 and TRBJ2-2; 12 positions agree with TRBD2. The CDR3 totals 16 residues. The V gene end was trimmed by 3 bases and the J gene end by 8 bases; junction bases not matched to a gene: 7. DNA for the CDR3: TGTGCCAGCAGTTTCCTAGCGGGAGGGCCCGGAGGGGAGCTGTTTTTT. It encodes CASSFLAGGPGGELFF.

This clonotype was counted between two and nine times. The V gene is TRBV28, the J gene TRBJ1-3; D gene uncertain. Germline-derived CDR1 and CDR2 are MDHEN and SYDVKM. The V gene lost 4 bases and the J gene lost 3 bases, with 13 bases spanning the gap. The CDR3 consists of 15 residues. The CDR3 nucleotides are TGTGCCAGCAGTTCCGGGGTCCTCTTTGGAAACACCATATATTTT. Translated: CASSSGVLFGNTIYF. Looking up the rest from reference TRBV28 and TRBJ1-3 gives the full variable domain: DVKVTQSSRYLVKRTGEKVFLECVQDMDHENMFWYRQDPGLGLRLIYFSYDVKMKEKGDIPEGYSVSREKKERFSLILESASTNQTSMYLCASSSGVLFGNTIYFGEGSWLTVV.

In regard to this clonotype: This likely reflects a read error, since a far larger clone is one base away. The rearrangement joins TRBV6-5 to TRBJ2-1; D gene ambiguous. The CDR3 length is 14 residues. The germline CDR1 and CDR2 sequences are MNHEY and SVGAGI. The V and J ends lost 0 bases and 6 bases respectively, with 9 bases between them. The CDR3 loop reads CASSYSSRSNEQFF. The CDR3 DNA reads as TGTGCCAGCAGTTACTCGAGCAGAAGCAATGAGCAGTTCTTC.

The table lists this clonotype with a few counts. The rearrangement links TRBV27 to TRBJ1-2; a possible D gene is TRBD1 (6 bases). CDR1 is MNHEY and CDR2 is SMNVEV in the germline V gene (reference sequence). The CDR3 has 15 residues. V was cut by 4 bases and J by 3 bases, with 15 bases left in between. The CDR3: CASSSPIRGDYGYTF. CDR3 DNA: TGTGCCAGCAGTTCCCCGATCAGGGGAGACTATGGCTACACCTTC.

This clonotype was seen many times. The V call is TRBV6-6, the J call TRBJ1-2, with D possibly TRBD1 on 5 matching bases. The V gene's germline CDR1 is MNHNY and CDR2 SVGAGI (reference sequence). The CDR3 loop spans 17 amino acids. Trimming took 2 bases from V and 5 from J, leaving 21 bases between them. The CDR3 sequence is CASSYDQLRGRGYGYTF. CDR3 coding DNA: TGTGCCAGCAGTTACGACCAGCTTCGGGGCCGGGGGTATGGCTACACCTTC.

On this clonotype itself: This may be a read error, as it is one base from a much larger clone. The genes are TRBV20-1 and TRBJ2-3; D tentatively fits TRBD1 or TRBD2 (5 bases each). The CDR3 sequence is 15 residues long. Germline-derived CDR1 and CDR2 are DFQATT and SNEGSKA (reference sequence). V lost 0 bases and J 5 bases, leaving 15 bases between the germline ends. This CDR3 is CSARDEGRVGDTQYF. The CDR3 coding sequence is TGCAGTGCTAGAGATGAGGGCAGGGTCGGAGATACGCAGTATTTT.

This clonotype has ten or more counts. The chain has TRBV5-6 and TRBJ2-3; D might be TRBD1 (6 bases). CDR3 length equals 15 residues. Trimming removed 1 base from V and 2 bases from J, with 11 bases in between. The V gene's germline CDR1 is SGHDT and CDR2 YYEEEE. DNA for the CDR3: TGTGCCAGCAGCTTGATTCAGGGACACACAGATACGCAGTATTTT. It yields the protein CASSLIQGHTDTQYF.

In this sample, this clonotype turned up many times. A much larger clone is a single base away; this may be a read error. The CDR3 ends on some other residue instead of the conserved phenylalanine or tryptophan, so this is likely a read error. It is unclear where the CDR3 begins or ends on the DNA, so no DNA is shown, and the CDR3 is as TCRdb lists it. The V and J genes are TRBV29-1 and TRBJ2-1; the table's D call TRBD2 went unverified against the DNA. Germline lookup yields CDR1 SQVTM and CDR2 ANQGSEA. Counting both end residues, the CDR3 totals 14 amino acids. The CDR3 region is CSLRANDGLAREFL.

At least ten counts were recorded for this clonotype. The chain joins TRBV7-9 to TRBJ2-7; D possibly matches TRBD1 or TRBD2 (6 bases each). Germline CDR1 SEHNR, CDR2 FQNEAQ (reference sequence). The V end lost 4 bases, the J end lost 4 bases, and 11 bases lay between the germline ends. The CDR3 is 13 amino acids. The CDR3 nucleotides read TGTGCCAGCAGCTCCGGGGGCGGGTACGAGCAGTACTTC. Translation gives CASSSGGGYEQYF.

This clonotype has at least ten counts. The chain has TRBV28 and TRBJ1-1; TRBD1 matches at 7 bases. V lost 5 bases and J lost 0; bases outside the gene matches: 6. CDR3 size: 15 residues. Germline CDR1 is MDHEN and CDR2 is SYDVKM. CDR3 loop: CASSRTGTVNTEAFF. Written as DNA, the CDR3 is TGTGCCAGCAGTCGAACCGGGACAGTGAACACTGAAGCTTTCTTT. Using reference TRBV28 and TRBJ1-1 for the parts outside the CDR3, the full variable domain is DVKVTQSSRYLVKRTGEKVFLECVQDMDHENMFWYRQDPGLGLRLIYFSYDVKMKEKGDIPEGYSVSREKKERFSLILESASTNQTSMYLCASSRTGTVNTEAFFGQGTRLTVV.

At least ten counts were recorded for this clonotype. The genes are TRBV20-1 and TRBJ2-3, with 7 bases fitting TRBD2. Germline V CDR1 and CDR2: DFQATT, SNEGSKA (reference sequence). The CDR3 runs 13 residues. V was clipped by 3 bases and J by 3 bases; unmatched bases: 3. CDR3 sequence reads: CSASISGTDTQYF. The CDR3 nucleotides are TGCAGTGCTAGTATTAGCGGGACAGATACGCAGTATTTT.

There are many counts of this clonotype. CDR3 amino acids: CAWTLNSRGRVNEQFF. The CDR3 DNA follows: TGTGCCTGGACCCTAAACTCGCGAGGGCGGGTGAATGAGCAGTTCTTC. The J gene is TRBJ2-1, the V gene TRBV30, with D possibly matching TRBD2 (5 bases). The CDR3 is 16 residues long. Germline CDR1 reads GTSNPN; CDR2 reads SVGIG (reference sequence). The V end was cut by 4 bases, the J end by 7 bases, with 23 bases between.

The chain recombines TRBV28 with TRBJ2-1, with 10 bases lining up with TRBD2. The CDR3 consists of 16 residues. V dropped 3 bases and J dropped 3; count of bases not matched to a gene: 5. The germline CDR1 and CDR2 sequences are MDHEN and SYDVKM. CDR3 sequence: CASSFSGLARYNEQFF. CDR3 coding DNA: TGTGCCAGCAGTTTTTCGGGACTAGCGCGCTACAATGAGCAGTTCTTC.

This clonotype was detected many times. Given a much more abundant clone one base away, this may be a read error. The chain has TRBV29-1 and TRBJ2-1; D is undetermined. This CDR3 spans 14 amino acids. The V gene's germline CDR1 is SQVTM and CDR2 ANQGSEA. For the CDR3, the DNA is TGCAGCGTTGAAGCTGCGAGCTCCTACAATGGGCAGTTCTTC. It is translated as CSVEAASSYNGQFF.

V gene TRBV5-6 combines with J gene TRBJ2-7; TRBD2 aligns across 8 bases. The CDR3 is 17 residues long. Germline V gene sequence: CDR1 SGHDT, CDR2 YYEEEE. V was clipped by 3 bases and J by 7 bases; unmatched bases: 18. The CDR3 reads CASSSTTSGPPVLEQYF. The CDR3 DNA follows: TGTGCCAGCAGCTCGACAACTAGCGGCCCTCCCGTTCTGGAGCAGTACTTC.